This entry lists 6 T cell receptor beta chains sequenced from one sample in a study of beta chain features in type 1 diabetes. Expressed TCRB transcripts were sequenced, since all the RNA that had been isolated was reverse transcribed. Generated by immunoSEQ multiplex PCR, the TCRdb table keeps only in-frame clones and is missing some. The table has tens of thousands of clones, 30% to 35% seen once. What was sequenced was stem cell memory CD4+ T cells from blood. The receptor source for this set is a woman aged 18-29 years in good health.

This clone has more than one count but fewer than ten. CDR3: CRADRDGYTF. CDR3 nucleotides: TGCAGAGCGGACCGGGATGGCTACACCTTC. The genes are TRBV29-1 and TRBJ1-2; D unresolved. Germline values: CDR1 SQVTM, CDR2 ANQGSEA. The CDR3 is made up of 10 amino acids.

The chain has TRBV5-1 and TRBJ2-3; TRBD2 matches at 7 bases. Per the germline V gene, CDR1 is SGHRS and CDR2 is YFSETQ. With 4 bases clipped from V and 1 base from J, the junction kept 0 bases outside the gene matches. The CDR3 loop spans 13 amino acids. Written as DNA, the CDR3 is TGCGCCAGCAGCGGGGGGGGCACAGATACGCAGTATTTT. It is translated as CASSGGGTDTQYF.

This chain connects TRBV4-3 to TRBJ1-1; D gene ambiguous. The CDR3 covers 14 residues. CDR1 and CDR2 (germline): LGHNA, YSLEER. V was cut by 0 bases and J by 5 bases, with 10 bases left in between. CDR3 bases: TGCGCCAGCAGCCAAGATTGGAGGGAGACTGAAGCTTTCTTT. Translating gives CASSQDWRETEAFF.

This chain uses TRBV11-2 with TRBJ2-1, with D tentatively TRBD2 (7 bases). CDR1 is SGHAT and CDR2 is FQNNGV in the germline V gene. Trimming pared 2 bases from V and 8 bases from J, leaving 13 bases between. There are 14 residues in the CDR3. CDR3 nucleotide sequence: TGTGCCAGCAGCTTAATCGGCGGGGGCGATGAGCAGTTCTTC. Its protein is CASSLIGGGDEQFF.

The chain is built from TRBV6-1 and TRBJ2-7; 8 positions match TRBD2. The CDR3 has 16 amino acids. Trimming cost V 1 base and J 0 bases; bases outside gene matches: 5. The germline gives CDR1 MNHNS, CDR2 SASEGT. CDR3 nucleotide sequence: TGTGCCAGCAGTGAAGTCGTAGCGGGGAGCTCCTACGAGCAGTACTTC. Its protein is CASSEVVAGSSYEQYF.

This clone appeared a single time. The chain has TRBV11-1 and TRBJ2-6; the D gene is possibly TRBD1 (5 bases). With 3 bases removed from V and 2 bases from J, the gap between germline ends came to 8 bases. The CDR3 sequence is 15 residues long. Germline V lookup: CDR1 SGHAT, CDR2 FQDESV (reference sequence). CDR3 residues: CASSFRRAGANVLTF. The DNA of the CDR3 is TGTGCCAGCAGCTTTCGCAGGGCTGGGGCCAACGTCCTGACTTTC.